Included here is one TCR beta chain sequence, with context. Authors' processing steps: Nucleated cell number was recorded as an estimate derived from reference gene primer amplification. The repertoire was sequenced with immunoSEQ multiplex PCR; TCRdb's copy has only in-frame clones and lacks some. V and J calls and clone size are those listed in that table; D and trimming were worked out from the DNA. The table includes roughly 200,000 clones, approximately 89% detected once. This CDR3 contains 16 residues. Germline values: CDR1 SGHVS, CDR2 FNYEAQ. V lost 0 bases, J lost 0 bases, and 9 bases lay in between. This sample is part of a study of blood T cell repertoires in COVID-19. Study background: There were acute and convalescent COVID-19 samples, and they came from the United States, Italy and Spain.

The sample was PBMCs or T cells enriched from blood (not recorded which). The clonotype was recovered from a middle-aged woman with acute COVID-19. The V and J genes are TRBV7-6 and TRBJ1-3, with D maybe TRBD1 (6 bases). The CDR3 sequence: CASSLALRGSGNTIYF. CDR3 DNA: TGTGCCAGCAGCTTAGCGCTCAGGGGCTCTGGAAACACCATATATTTT.